This entry describes one TCR beta chain. Its antigen is not yet known. A commercial ELISA kit detecting HCMV-specific IgG in serum was used to determine HCMV serostatus. Ficoll density gradient centrifugation was used to isolate peripheral blood mononuclear cells from blood. The source of the sample is a study of T cells expressing NK-cell markers (TCRdb year 2020). In the study overall: Three sorted T-cell subsets (CD3+CD56+NKG2C+, CD3+CD56+NKG2C- and CD3+CD56-NKG2C+) from fewer than 10 donors had their TCR beta-chain repertoires profiled. The eight sequenced donors were randomly selected healthy volunteers, three men and five women. Among the eight sequenced donors, seven were HCMV-seropositive and one was HCMV-seronegative. Sequencing of the libraries produced 2 x 150 bp reads on Illumina HiSeq 2000/2500, MiSeq or NextSeq. Results the study describes overall, beyond this receptor: Those dominant clonotypes were again the most abundant among CD3+CD56-NKG2C+ cells in a few donors, at roughly 25-60.1%. Whether the expanded NKG2C-expressing T cell clones were specific for HCMV antigens remained unclear. In several donors, the dominant CD3+CD56+NKG2C+ clonotypes were among the top 10 CD8+ clonotypes and accounted for about 1.0-8% of CD8+ T cells.

TCRdb shows the sequencer as Illumina HiSeq 2000. The TCR beta cDNA libraries were made using 5'RACE template switching, a step that added both a universal primer site and unique molecular identifiers. cDNA synthesis was primed from the TCR beta constant segment, followed by two successive PCR amplification steps. Under the source paper's analysis protocol: Reads were demultiplexed and grouped by UMI with MIGEC, and clonotypes were assembled and quantified with MiTCR. To exclude erroneous sequences, only TCR cDNA sequences supported by at least two reads were retained. The tcR package was used for downstream repertoire analysis, with clonotypes matched between fractions based on CDR3 nucleotide sequence plus V segment. VDJmatch was used to annotate antigen specificity against VDJdb, with one amino acid substitution in CDR3 allowed. Following TCRdb reprocessing, every CDR3 protein sequence forms one entry, and DNA is not provided. TCRdb, rather than the study authors, made the V and J calls. The table of this sample itemizes roughly 300,000 distinct CDR3 sequences. The ten largest clones take up roughly 4.2% of the sample.

The CDR3 numbers 13 residues from cysteine through phenylalanine. No DNA is given. The germline V gene supplies CDR1 LGHNA and CDR2 YSLEER. This sequence originates from a woman between 18 and 70 years old in good health. Input material: blood T cells: a sorted CD56 or NKG2C T cell subset, CD4+ or CD8+ T cells, or bulk PBMC T cells (not recorded which). The V and J segments used are TRBV4-3 and TRBJ2-7. The CDR3 protein is CASSQERRGAQYF.